This T cell receptor (beta chain) was captured in a study of T-cell memory formation after mild COVID-19. This clonotype was observed a few times. Antigen: not known. This CDR3 has 16 amino acids. CDR1 and CDR2 from the germline V gene are MNHEY and SMNVEV (reference sequence). Unmatched junction bases numbered 8, after V lost 5 bases and J lost 2 bases. 5'RACE, which relied on constant-segment primers, yielded TCR alpha and TCR beta cDNA libraries carrying sample barcodes and UMIs. Each CDR3 protein is one row after TCRdb ran MiXCR on the 5' RACE reads. The sample holds more than 110,000 distinct CDR3 sequences; approximately 25% are singletons and the top ten take roughly a quarter. Whole-study findings and limits: Cross-reactive memory seemingly joined, as some responding clones were found in pre-infection memory. Clones that contracted from day 15 to 85 were balanced CD4/CD8, while later expanders leaned CD4+. CD4+ contracting clones were found mainly in CM and EM, and CD8+ ones in EMRA.

The gene calls are TRBV27 and TRBJ2-1; 8 bases agree with TRBD2. Sequenced input: PBMCs or a T cell subset sorted from them (not recorded which). This sequence was found in an adult woman who had mild COVID-19 (a few samples of this study predate the infection). Cell type and time point are not known. CDR3 residues: CASSPQAGVTYNEQFF. The CDR3 region has the DNA TGTGCCAGCAGTCCCCAAGCGGGAGTAACCTACAATGAGCAGTTCTTC.